The 23 T cell receptor beta chains below all came from one sample that was sequenced in a study of cytomegalovirus exposure and HLA in healthy donors. PCR involved 60 Vbeta and 13 Jbeta primers. TCRdb keeps only in-frame clones here, not all; method: immunoSEQ multiplex PCR. This sample's table reports roughly 77,000 clones. The sequencing sample was made of PBMCs. These TCRs come from a man aged 30 to 45 in good health and CMV-seronegative.

The chain is built from TRBV6-5 and TRBJ1-5; D uncertain. With 2 bases removed from V and 7 bases from J, the gap between germline ends came to 18 bases. CDR3 length: 16 amino acids. From germline, CDR1 is MNHEY and CDR2 SVGAGI. The CDR3 DNA is TGTGCCAGCAGTTACCCCGCCTTTGAGAGGGCACAGCCCCAGCATTTT. This translates into CASSYPAFERAQPQHF.

The chain has TRBV13 and TRBJ2-7, with TRBD1 matching 8 bases. Trimming cost V 5 bases and J 4 bases; bases outside gene matches: 10. The germline V gene encodes CDR1 PRHDT and CDR2 FYEKMQ (reference sequence). This CDR3 region has 15 residues. The chain's CDR3 is CASSTNPDREYEQYF. Here the CDR3 DNA reads TGTGCCAGCAGCACAAATCCGGACAGGGAGTACGAGCAGTACTTC.

The chain links TRBV7-9 to TRBJ1-6, with D tentatively TRBD1 (5 bases). Trimming shortened V by 1 base and J by 9 bases, and 16 bases separated the two germline ends. Germline values: CDR1 SEHNR, CDR2 FQNEAQ (reference sequence). The length of the CDR3 is 16 residues. CDR3 nucleotides: TGTGCCAGCAGCTTAGGGGGCTTAGGGATTGTTTCACCCCTCCACTTT. Protein: CASSLGGLGIVSPLHF. Combining the CDR3 with reference TRBV7-9 and TRBJ1-6 gives the whole variable domain DTGVSQNPRHKITKRGQNVTFRCDPISEHNRLYWYRQTLGQGPEFLTYFQNEAQLEKSRLLSDRFSAERPKGSFSTLEIQRTEQGDSAMYLCASSLGGLGIVSPLHFGNGTRLTVT.

The chain has TRBV6-4 and TRBJ1-1, with 10 bases identical to TRBD1. Germline assignment: CDR1 MRHNA and CDR2 SNTAGT. Germline trimming cut 7 bases from V and 7 bases from J; bases unmatched to any gene: 9. There are 14 residues in the CDR3. CDR3 sequence: CASKRGQGVNEAFF. CDR3 bases: TGTGCCAGCAAACGAGGACAGGGGGTAAATGAAGCTTTCTTT.

The rearrangement uses TRBV6-5 and TRBJ2-7; the D gene is possibly TRBD1 (5 bases). The V end was cut by 2 bases, the J end by 6 bases, with 20 bases between. CDR3 size: 16 residues. CDR1 MNHEY and CDR2 SVGAGI come from the germline V gene. The CDR3 bases are TGTGCCAGCAGTTACGACCCAAGTGGGGATCAGGGCGAGCAGTACTTC. Translating gives CASSYDPSGDQGEQYF.

In regard to this clone: The DNA is omitted, as the CDR3 cannot be located on it reliably, and the CDR3 follows TCRdb's listing. The rearrangement links TRBV19 to TRBJ1-2; TRBD1, the D gene given by the table, was not confirmed from the DNA. The CDR3 comprises 14 residues, both ends counted. Germline V gene sequence: CDR1 LNHDA, CDR2 SQIVND (reference sequence). The CDR3 region is CASTSGQGAHGYTF.

V usage is TRBV6-5 and J usage is TRBJ2-7; weak D call: TRBD1 (6 bases). The length of the CDR3 is 14 residues. The germline gives CDR1 MNHEY, CDR2 SVGAGI. V lost 6 bases and J 2 bases, leaving 14 bases between the germline ends. The CDR3 DNA follows: TGTGCCAGCAGGCGCCGGGACATCCCCTACGAGCAGTACTTC. Amino acids: CASRRRDIPYEQYF.

The V and J genes are TRBV29-1 and TRBJ2-2, with 10 bases identical to TRBD1. Trimming at V came to 1 base and at J to 5 bases, leaving 7 bases not matched to a gene. This CDR3 is 16 amino acids long. Germline V gene sequence: CDR1 SQVTM, CDR2 ANQGSEA. The CDR3 region is CSVEGPGQGRTGELFF. CDR3 nucleotide sequence: TGCAGCGTTGAAGGTCCGGGACAGGGGAGGACCGGGGAGCTGTTTTTT.

The genes are TRBV5-1 and TRBJ1-1; D is ambiguous. Trimming pared 2 bases from V and 1 base from J, leaving 6 bases between. The germline CDR1 and CDR2 sequences are SGHRS and YFSETQ. The CDR3 covers 13 residues. The CDR3 DNA follows: TGCGCCAGCAGCTTTTCAGGGAACACTGAAGCTTTCTTT. It is translated as CASSFSGNTEAFF. Full variable domain (rest looked up from reference TRBV5-1 and TRBJ1-1): KAGVTQTPRYLIKTRGQQVTLSCSPISGHRSVSWYQQTPGQGLQFLFEYFSETQRNKGNFPGRFSGRQFSNSRSEMNVSTLELGDSALYLCASSFSGNTEAFFGQGTRLTVV.

The V and J genes are TRBV2 and TRBJ1-4; D remains unclear. V gave up 3 bases and J gave up 8 bases, with 13 bases separating them. Germline-derived CDR1 and CDR2 are SNHLY and FYNNEI. This CDR3 is 14 amino acids long. The DNA for the CDR3 is TGTGCCAGCAGTGAGAGGCGGGAGCGAGAAAAACTGTTTTTT. Its translation is CASSERREREKLFF.

The CDR3 protein is CASSGEDGEKLFF. The CDR3 DNA reads as TGTGCCAGCAGCGGGGAGGACGGCGAAAAACTGTTTTTT. V is TRBV7-9 and J is TRBJ1-4; D is unresolved. CDR3 length: 13 amino acids. Germline-derived CDR1 and CDR2 are SEHNR and FQNEAQ (reference sequence). Trimming took off 5 bases at V and 8 bases at J, with 12 bases between the two ends.

The V and J genes are TRBV7-2 and TRBJ2-7; tentatively, D is TRBD1 (6 bases). The germline V and J ends were trimmed by 2 bases and 0 bases, with 8 bases remaining between them. Germline CDR1 and CDR2: SGHTA and FQGNSA. This CDR3 is 14 amino acids long. CDR3 residues: CASSLQGSSYEQYF. In nucleotides, the CDR3 is TGTGCCAGCAGCTTACAGGGGAGCTCCTACGAGCAGTACTTC.

The CDR3 nucleotides are TGTGCCATCAGCACAGGGGATGCCGGGGAGCTGTTTTTT. Protein product: CAISTGDAGELFF. V and J are TRBV10-3 and TRBJ2-2; TRBD1 aligns across 7 bases. The CDR3 is 13 residues long. CDR1 is ENHRY, CDR2 SYGVKD, per germline. Trimming at V came to 6 bases and at J to 6 bases, leaving 4 bases not matched to a gene.

V and J are TRBV9 and TRBJ2-2; the match to TRBD2 covers 7 bases. CDR3 length equals 17 residues. Germline-derived CDR1 and CDR2 are SGDLS and YYNGEE. The J segment lost 1 base and the V segment lost 1 base, leaving 7 bases of the junction unmatched. CDR3 DNA: TGTGCCAGCAGCGTATCCCCTTTAGCGGGGAACACCGGGGAGCTGTTTTTT. Protein product: CASSVSPLAGNTGELFF.

The chain joins TRBV19 to TRBJ2-3; 8 positions match TRBD2. The CDR3 sequence is 17 residues long. V lost 5 bases, J lost 6 bases, and 16 bases stayed unmatched. Germline loops: CDR1 LNHDA, CDR2 SQIVND (reference sequence). CDR3 in amino acids: CASSPSGAGGPGDTQYF. The CDR3 DNA reads TGTGCCAGTAGTCCCTCGGGGGCGGGAGGACCAGGGGATACGCAGTATTTT.

The chain is built from TRBV19 and TRBJ2-2; 8 bases agree with TRBD2. Germline lookup yields CDR1 LNHDA and CDR2 SQIVND (reference sequence). Trimming at V came to 3 bases and at J to 4 bases, leaving 7 bases not matched to a gene. There are 16 residues in the CDR3. Here the CDR3 reads CASSIEAGDFTGELFF. The DNA of the CDR3 is TGTGCCAGTAGTATTGAAGCGGGGGACTTCACCGGGGAGCTGTTTTTT.

The chain joins TRBV7-8 to TRBJ2-1; 11 bases map to TRBD2. Looked up from germline, CDR1 is SGHVS and CDR2 is FQNEAQ. The junction had 12 bases not matched to a gene; V was cut back by 5 bases and J by 0 bases. The CDR3 runs to 19 residues. The CDR3 DNA reads as TGTGCCAGCAGCCCATGGGCTAGCGGGGGGCTTAGCTCCTACAATGAGCAGTTCTTC. This codes for CASSPWASGGLSSYNEQFF. Drawing the rest from reference TRBV7-8 and TRBJ2-1, the complete variable domain is GAGVSQSPRYKVAKRGQDVALRCDPISGHVSLFWYQQALGQGPEFLTYFQNEAQLDKSGLPSDRFFAERPEGSVSTLKIQRTQQEDSAVYLCASSPWASGGLSSYNEQFFGPGTRLTVL.

V and J are TRBV19 and TRBJ1-1; D ambiguous. The V gene lost 11 bases and the J gene lost 8 bases, with 12 bases spanning the gap. The CDR3 has 10 residues. CDR1 is LNHDA, CDR2 SQIVND, per germline (reference sequence). This chain's CDR3 is CALESSEAFF. In DNA, the CDR3 is TGTGCCCTTGAAAGCTCCGAAGCTTTCTTT.

This chain connects TRBV18 to TRBJ2-2, with 7 bases identical to TRBD2. The CDR3 loop spans 16 amino acids. Germline CDR1 KGHSH, CDR2 LQKENI. V lost 2 bases, J lost 2 bases, and 5 bases stayed unmatched. The CDR3 protein is CASSPRLAANTGELFF. DNA of the CDR3: TGTGCCAGCTCACCAAGACTAGCCGCTAACACCGGGGAGCTGTTTTTT.

This rearrangement joins TRBV13 to TRBJ2-7; tentative D call: TRBD1 (5 bases). V was clipped by 6 bases and J by 5 bases, with 17 bases between them. This CDR3 comprises 14 residues. Germline lookup yields CDR1 PRHDT and CDR2 FYEKMQ (reference sequence). The CDR3 bases are TGTGCCAGCAGTACCCAGGGCCCCTTCCACGAGCAGTACTTC. The encoded protein is CASSTQGPFHEQYF.

The V gene is TRBV5-4, the J gene TRBJ1-2; 11 bases map to TRBD1. The V gene end was trimmed by 4 bases and the J gene end by 10 bases; junction bases not matched to a gene: 3. The germline V gene has CDR1 SGHNT and CDR2 YYREEE (reference sequence). The CDR3 has 12 residues. Here the CDR3 DNA reads TGTGCCAGCAGCGGACAGGGGGCAATCTACACCTTC. Protein product: CASSGQGAIYTF.

The chain uses TRBV10-3 and TRBJ2-5; D is possibly TRBD2 (6 bases). This CDR3 has 14 residues. The germline gives CDR1 ENHRY, CDR2 SYGVKD. V lost 6 bases and J 5 bases, leaving 16 bases between the germline ends. In DNA form, the CDR3 reads TGTGCCATCAGCGTCCTGGGGGGACGGGAGACCCAGTACTTC. Translating it yields CAISVLGGRETQYF.

The chain links TRBV11-3 to TRBJ2-7, with 7 bases lining up with TRBD1. This CDR3 contains 14 residues. Germline V gives CDR1 SGHNT, CDR2 YENEEA. The trim removed 2 bases at V and 5 bases at J, leaving 6 bases unmatched. The CDR3 sequence is CASSLFDRAHEQYF. The CDR3, as DNA: TGTGCCAGCAGCTTATTCGACAGGGCCCACGAGCAGTACTTC.